This T cell receptor (beta chain) was retrieved from a study of cytomegalovirus exposure and HLA in healthy donors. Whole-study context: T cells numbering around 180 million yielded 100 million to 120 million unique TCR beta sequences in an earlier analysis. Findings of the study overall: A link between a missense DCLRE1C variant and TCR beta V- and J-gene trimming emerged from a later analysis.

Primers for the PCR totalled 60 Vbeta and 13 Jbeta. Assay: immunoSEQ multiplex PCR; the TCRdb copy retains only in-frame clones and omits some. The table for this sample gives roughly 140,000 clones. On this clone: No antigen is known for it.

Germline V CDR1 and CDR2: LNHDA, SQIVND (reference sequence). The CDR3 has 20 amino acids. J gave up 2 bases and V 3 bases, and 13 bases lay outside the gene matches. The source material was PBMCs. This receptor was obtained from a man aged 40-55 years in good health and CMV-seronegative. This chain joins TRBV19 and TRBJ2-3; the match to TRBD2 covers 14 bases. This CDR3 is CASSIRLAGGYATSTDTQYF. The CDR3 DNA is TGTGCCAGTAGTATCCGACTAGCGGGGGGGTACGCTACTTCCACAGATACGCAGTATTTT.